The source of this T cell receptor (beta chain) is a study of shared clonotypes between healthy human individuals. Measured with immunoSEQ multiplex PCR; TCRdb has only the in-frame clones, and not every one. The sample lists hundreds of thousands of clones; 73% were seen once. The junction had 14 bases not matched to a gene; V was cut back by 4 bases and J by 5 bases. The CDR3 is 18 residues long. Germline V gene data show CDR1 as MGHRA and CDR2 as YSYEKL. Study conclusions and caveats: Generation probability values for non-shared clonotypes were lower than those for clonotypes shared by all four donors.

Of note for this clone: Its antigen is not identified.

Division of CD4+ cells produced a CD45RA+ naive subset and a CD45RA-negative memory subset. This rearrangement joins TRBV4-1 to TRBJ2-1, with 10 bases identical to TRBD2. The clonotype originates from a woman aged 25 to 39 in good health. Sequenced: memory CD4+ T cells sorted from blood. The sample's subset: CD45RA-negative fraction. CDR3 residues: CASSLSPGSGRGHNEQFF. The DNA for the CDR3 is TGCGCCAGCAGCCTCTCCCCCGGGAGCGGGAGGGGACACAATGAGCAGTTCTTC.